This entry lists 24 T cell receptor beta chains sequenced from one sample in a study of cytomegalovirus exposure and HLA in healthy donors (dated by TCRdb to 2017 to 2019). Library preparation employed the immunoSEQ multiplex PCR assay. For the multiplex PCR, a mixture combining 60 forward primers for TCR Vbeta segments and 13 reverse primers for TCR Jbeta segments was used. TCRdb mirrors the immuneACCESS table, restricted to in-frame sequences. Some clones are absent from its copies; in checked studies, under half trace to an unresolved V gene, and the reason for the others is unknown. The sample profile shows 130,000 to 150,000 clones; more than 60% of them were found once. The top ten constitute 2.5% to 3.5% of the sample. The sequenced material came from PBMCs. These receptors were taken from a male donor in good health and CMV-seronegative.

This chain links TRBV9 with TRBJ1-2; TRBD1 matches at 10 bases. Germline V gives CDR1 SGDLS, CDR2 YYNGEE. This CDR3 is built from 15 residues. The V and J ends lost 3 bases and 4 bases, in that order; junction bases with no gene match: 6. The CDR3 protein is CASSGNRDRGYGYTF. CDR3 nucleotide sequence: TGTGCCAGCAGCGGAAACCGGGACAGGGGCTATGGCTACACCTTC.

The CDR3 sequence: CASSLEAGGYGYTF. CDR3 DNA: TGTGCCAGCAGCTTGGAGGCAGGGGGCTATGGCTACACCTTC. The rearrangement uses TRBV5-4 and TRBJ1-2, with 7 bases matching TRBD1. CDR3 size: 14 residues. V shed 0 bases, J shed 4 bases, and the junction held 3 bases outside the gene matches. Germline V gene data show CDR1 as SGHNT and CDR2 as YYREEE (reference sequence).

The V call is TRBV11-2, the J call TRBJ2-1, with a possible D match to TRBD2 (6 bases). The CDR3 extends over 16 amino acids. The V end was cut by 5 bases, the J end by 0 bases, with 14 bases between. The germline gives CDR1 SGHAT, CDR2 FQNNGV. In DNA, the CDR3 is TGTGCCAGCAGCAACCCCGGGACTCGCTCCTACAATGAGCAGTTCTTC. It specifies CASSNPGTRSYNEQFF.

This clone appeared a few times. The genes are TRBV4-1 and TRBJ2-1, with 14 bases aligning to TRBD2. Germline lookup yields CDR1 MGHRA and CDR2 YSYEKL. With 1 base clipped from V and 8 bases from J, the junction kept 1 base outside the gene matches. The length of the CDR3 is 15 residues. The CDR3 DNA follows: TGCGCCAGCAGCCAAGGACTAGCGGGAGGGTATGAGCAGTTCTTC. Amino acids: CASSQGLAGGYEQFF.

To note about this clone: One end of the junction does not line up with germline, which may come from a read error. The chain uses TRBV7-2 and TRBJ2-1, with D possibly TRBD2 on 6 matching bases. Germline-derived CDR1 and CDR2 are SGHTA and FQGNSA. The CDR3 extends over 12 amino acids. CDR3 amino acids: CARKWGVCQRVF. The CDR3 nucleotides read TGTGCCAGAAAGTGGGGGGTTTGCCAAAGAGTCTTC.

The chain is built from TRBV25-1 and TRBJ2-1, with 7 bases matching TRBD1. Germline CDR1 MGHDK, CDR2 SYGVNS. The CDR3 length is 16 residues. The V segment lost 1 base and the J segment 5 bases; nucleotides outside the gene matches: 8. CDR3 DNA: TGTGCCAGCAGTGAATCTGGAAGGGGGCAGCACAATGAGCAGTTCTTC. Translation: CASSESGRGQHNEQFF. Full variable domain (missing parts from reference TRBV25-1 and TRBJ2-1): EADIYQTPRYLVIGTGKKITLECSQTMGHDKMYWYQQDPGMELHLIHYSYGVNSTEKGDLSSESTVSRIRTEHFPLTLESARPSHTSQYLCASSESGRGQHNEQFFGPGTRLTVL.

This CDR3 is CASSLGAGTDTQYF. CDR3 DNA: TGTGCCAGCAGCTTGGGTGCGGGCACAGATACGCAGTATTTT. This chain uses TRBV5-4 with TRBJ2-3; D is undetermined. The V gene's germline CDR1 is SGHNT and CDR2 YYREEE (reference sequence). The CDR3 contains 14 residues. The V end lost 0 bases, the J end lost 1 base, and 6 bases lay between the germline ends.

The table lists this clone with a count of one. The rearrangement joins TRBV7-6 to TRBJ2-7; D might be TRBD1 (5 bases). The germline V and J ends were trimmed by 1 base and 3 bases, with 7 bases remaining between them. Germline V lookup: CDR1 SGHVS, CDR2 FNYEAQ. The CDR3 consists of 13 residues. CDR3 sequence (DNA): TGTGCCAGCAGCTTAGGCAGGGTCTACGAGCAGTACTTC. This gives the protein CASSLGRVYEQYF.

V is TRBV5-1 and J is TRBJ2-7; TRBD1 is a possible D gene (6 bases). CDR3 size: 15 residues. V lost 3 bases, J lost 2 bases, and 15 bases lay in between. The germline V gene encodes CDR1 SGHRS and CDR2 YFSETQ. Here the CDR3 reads CASSSPDSLAYEQYF. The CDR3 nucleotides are TGCGCCAGCAGCTCTCCGGACAGTCTGGCCTACGAGCAGTACTTC. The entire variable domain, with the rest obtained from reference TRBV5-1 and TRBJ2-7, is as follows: KAGVTQTPRYLIKTRGQQVTLSCSPISGHRSVSWYQQTPGQGLQFLFEYFSETQRNKGNFPGRFSGRQFSNSRSEMNVSTLELGDSALYLCASSSPDSLAYEQYFGPGTRLTVT.

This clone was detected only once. CDR3 DNA: TGTGCCAGCGGACAGGGGCCTACAACTAATGAAAAACTGTTTTTT. It translates to CASGQGPTTNEKLFF. J is TRBJ1-4 and V is TRBV9, with TRBD1 matching 9 bases. This CDR3 has 15 residues. Germline V lookup: CDR1 SGDLS, CDR2 YYNGEE. Germline trimming cut 7 bases from V and 0 bases from J; bases unmatched to any gene: 4.

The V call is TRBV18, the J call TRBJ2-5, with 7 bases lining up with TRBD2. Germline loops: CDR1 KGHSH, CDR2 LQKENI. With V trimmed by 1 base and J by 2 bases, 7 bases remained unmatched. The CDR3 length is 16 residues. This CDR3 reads CASSPLAGEFQETQYF. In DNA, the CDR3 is TGTGCCAGCTCACCACTAGCGGGTGAATTTCAAGAGACCCAGTACTTC. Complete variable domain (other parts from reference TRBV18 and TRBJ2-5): NAGVMQNPRHLVRRRGQEARLRCSPMKGHSHVYWYRQLPEEGLKFMVYLQKENIIDESGMPKERFSAEFPKEGPSILRIQQVVRGDSAAYFCASSPLAGEFQETQYFGPGTRLLVL.

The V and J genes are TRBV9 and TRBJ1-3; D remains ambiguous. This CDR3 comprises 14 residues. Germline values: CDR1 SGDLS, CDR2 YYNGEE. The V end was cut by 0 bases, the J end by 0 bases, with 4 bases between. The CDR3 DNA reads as TGTGCCAGCAGCGTAGTGAGCTCTGGAAACACCATATATTTT. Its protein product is CASSVVSSGNTIYF.

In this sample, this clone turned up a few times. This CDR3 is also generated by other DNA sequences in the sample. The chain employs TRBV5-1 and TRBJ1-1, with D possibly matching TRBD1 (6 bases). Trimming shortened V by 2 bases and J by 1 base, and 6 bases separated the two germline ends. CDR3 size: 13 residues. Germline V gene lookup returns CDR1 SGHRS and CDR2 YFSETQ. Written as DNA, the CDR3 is TGCGCCAGCAGCTTAGGGGGGAACACTGAAGCTTTCTTT. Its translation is CASSLGGNTEAFF.

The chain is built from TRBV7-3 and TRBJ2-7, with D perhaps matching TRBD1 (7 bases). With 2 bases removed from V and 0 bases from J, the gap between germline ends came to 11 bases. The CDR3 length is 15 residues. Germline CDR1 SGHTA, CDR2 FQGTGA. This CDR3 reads CASSLGGGGSYEQYF. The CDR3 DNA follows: TGTGCCAGCAGCTTAGGAGGGGGCGGCTCCTACGAGCAGTACTTC.

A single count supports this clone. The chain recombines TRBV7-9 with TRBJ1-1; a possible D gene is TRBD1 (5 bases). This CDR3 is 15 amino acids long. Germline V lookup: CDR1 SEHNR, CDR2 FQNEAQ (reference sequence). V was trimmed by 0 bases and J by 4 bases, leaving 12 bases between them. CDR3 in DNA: TGTGCCAGCAGCTTAGCTAGCAGGGTCGGCACTGAAGCTTTCTTT. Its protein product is CASSLASRVGTEAFF.

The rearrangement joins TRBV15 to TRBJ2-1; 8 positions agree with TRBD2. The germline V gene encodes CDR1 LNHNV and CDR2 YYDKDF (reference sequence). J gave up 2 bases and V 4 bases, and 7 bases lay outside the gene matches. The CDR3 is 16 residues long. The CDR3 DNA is TGTGCCACCAGCAAGTCGCGTAGCGGGACCTACAATGAGCAGTTCTTC. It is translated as CATSKSRSGTYNEQFF.

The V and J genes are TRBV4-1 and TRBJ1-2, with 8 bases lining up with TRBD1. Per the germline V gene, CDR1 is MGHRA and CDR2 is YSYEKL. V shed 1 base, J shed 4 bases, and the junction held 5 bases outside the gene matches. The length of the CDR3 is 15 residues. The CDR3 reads CASSQGSGGLYGYTF. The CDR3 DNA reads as TGCGCCAGCAGCCAAGGATCAGGGGGCCTCTATGGCTACACCTTC.

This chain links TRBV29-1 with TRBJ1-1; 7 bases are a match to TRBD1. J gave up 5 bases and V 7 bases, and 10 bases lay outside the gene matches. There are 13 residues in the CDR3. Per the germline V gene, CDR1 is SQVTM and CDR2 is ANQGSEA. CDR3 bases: TGCAGCGCCCAAACAGGGGCTGGGACTGAAGCTTTCTTT. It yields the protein CSAQTGAGTEAFF.

Here the CDR3 reads CASSVEGAGTDTQYF. Written as DNA, the CDR3 is TGTGCCAGCAGCGTAGAAGGGGCGGGGACAGATACGCAGTATTTT. V is TRBV9 and J is TRBJ2-3; D perhaps matches TRBD2 (6 bases). CDR1 is SGDLS and CDR2 is YYNGEE in the germline V gene. The CDR3 length is 15 residues. V was trimmed by 0 bases and J by 3 bases, leaving 11 bases between them.

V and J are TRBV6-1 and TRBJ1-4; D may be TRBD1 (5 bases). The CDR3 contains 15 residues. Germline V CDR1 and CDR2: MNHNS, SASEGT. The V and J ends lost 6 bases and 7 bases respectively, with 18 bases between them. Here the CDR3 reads CASREPGLPTEKLFF. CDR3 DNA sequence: TGTGCCAGCAGGGAACCGGGACTACCGACTGAAAAACTGTTTTTT.

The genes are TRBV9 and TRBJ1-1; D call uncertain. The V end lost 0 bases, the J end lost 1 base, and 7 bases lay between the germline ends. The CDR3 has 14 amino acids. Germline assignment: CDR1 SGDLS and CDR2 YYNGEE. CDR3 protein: CASSVAAGNTEAFF. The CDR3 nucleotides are TGTGCCAGCAGCGTAGCCGCAGGGAACACTGAAGCTTTCTTT.

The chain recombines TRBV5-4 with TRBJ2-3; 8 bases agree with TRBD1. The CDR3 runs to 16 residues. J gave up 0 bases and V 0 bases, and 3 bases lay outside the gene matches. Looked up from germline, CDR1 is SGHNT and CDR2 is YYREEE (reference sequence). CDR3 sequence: CASSLAGTGSTDTQYF. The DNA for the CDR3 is TGTGCCAGCAGCTTGGCGGGGACAGGAAGCACAGATACGCAGTATTTT. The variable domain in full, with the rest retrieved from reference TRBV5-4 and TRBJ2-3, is ETGVTQSPTHLIKTRGQQVTLRCSSQSGHNTVSWYQQALGQGPQFIFQYYREEENGRGNFPPRFSGLQFPNYSSELNVNALELDDSALYLCASSLAGTGSTDTQYFGPGTRLTVL.

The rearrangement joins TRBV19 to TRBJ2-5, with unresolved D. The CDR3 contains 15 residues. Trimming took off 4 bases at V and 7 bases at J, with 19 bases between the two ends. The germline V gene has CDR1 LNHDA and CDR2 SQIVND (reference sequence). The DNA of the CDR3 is TGTGCCAGTAGTAATGCCCGTGGGTCGTCGGGGACCCAGTACTTC. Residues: CASSNARGSSGTQYF.

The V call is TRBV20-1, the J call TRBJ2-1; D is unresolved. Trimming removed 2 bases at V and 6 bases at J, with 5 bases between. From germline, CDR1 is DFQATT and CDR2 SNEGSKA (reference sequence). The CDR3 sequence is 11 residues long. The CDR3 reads CSARPSNEQFF. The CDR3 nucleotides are TGCAGTGCTAGACCCTCCAATGAGCAGTTCTTC.